Below are 26 T cell receptor beta chains sequenced from a single sample in a study of blood T cell repertoires in COVID-19. The method was immunoSEQ multiplex PCR; TCRdb's version includes in-frame clones alone and lacks a portion of them. The sample holds about 76,000 clones, about 86% seen once. The sample comprised peripheral blood. The receptors originated from a human donor in a cohort sampled during active COVID-19.

V usage is TRBV30 and J usage is TRBJ1-1; no definite D call. The V gene lost 0 bases and the J gene lost 1 base, with 6 bases spanning the gap. Germline values: CDR1 GTSNPN, CDR2 SVGIG (reference sequence). CDR3 length equals 13 residues. CDR3 sequence reads: CAWSVAENTEAFF. The CDR3 region has the DNA TGTGCCTGGAGTGTGGCGGAGAACACTGAAGCTTTCTTT.

This clone occurred once. This chain joins TRBV6-5 and TRBJ2-5; D may be TRBD1 (5 bases). Germline V gene data show CDR1 as MNHEY and CDR2 as SVGAGI. There are 14 residues in the CDR3. V lost 2 bases and J lost 2, with 9 bases in between. DNA of the CDR3: TGTGCCAGCAGTTACCAGACAGCTCAAGAGACCCAGTACTTC. Translating gives CASSYQTAQETQYF.

The rearrangement uses TRBV21-1 and TRBJ2-1; the listed D gene, TRBD1, was not tested against the DNA. TRBV21-1 is described as a pseudogene. The CDR3 loop spans 12 amino acids. The CDR3, as DNA: TGTGCCAGCGGGATCAGGGGAAGTGAGCAGTTCTTC. This encodes CASGIRGSEQFF.

This sequence joins TRBV28 and TRBJ1-1, with TRBD1 matching over 8 bases. Looked up from germline, CDR1 is MDHEN and CDR2 is SYDVKM. The CDR3 totals 16 residues. The J segment lost 0 bases and the V segment lost 2 bases, leaving 5 bases of the junction unmatched. The chain's CDR3 is CASSLVQGEVNTEAFF. The CDR3 DNA reads TGTGCCAGCAGTTTAGTACAGGGGGAGGTGAACACTGAAGCTTTCTTT.

The rearrangement joins TRBV7-4 to TRBJ2-1, with D perhaps matching TRBD2 (6 bases). Trimming took off 5 bases at V and 2 bases at J, with 25 bases between the two ends. The CDR3 runs 19 residues. Germline V CDR1 and CDR2: SGHVT, SQSDAQ. In nucleotides, the CDR3 is TGTGCCAGCAGCCGCCCCTTTGGAGGGAACCTGATCGCCTACAATGAGCAGTTCTTC. Amino acid sequence: CASSRPFGGNLIAYNEQFF.

The gene calls are TRBV2 and TRBJ2-3; TRBD2 matches 7 bases. The CDR3 covers 13 residues. Germline V gives CDR1 SNHLY, CDR2 FYNNEI. V lost 7 bases, J lost 2 bases, and 3 bases stayed unmatched. The CDR3 DNA sequence: TGTGCCAGCATGGAGCGGGACACAGATACGCAGTATTTT. It is translated as CASMERDTDTQYF.

The genes are TRBV7-2 and TRBJ2-7; tentatively, D is TRBD1 (6 bases). CDR1 and CDR2 from the germline V gene are SGHTA and FQGNSA. This CDR3 region has 13 residues. V lost 4 bases and J 0 bases, leaving 7 bases between the germline ends. The DNA of the CDR3 is TGTGCCAGCAGCTGGGGGCGCTCCTACGAGCAGTACTTC. Translated: CASSWGRSYEQYF.

The rearrangement links TRBV6-5 to TRBJ1-1; D remains ambiguous. Germline V lookup: CDR1 MNHEY, CDR2 SVGAGI. The CDR3 extends over 12 amino acids. The V and J ends lost 8 bases and 0 bases respectively, with 7 bases between them. Here the CDR3 reads CASVIMNTEAFF. CDR3 bases: TGTGCCAGCGTTATTATGAACACTGAAGCTTTCTTT.

The rearrangement uses TRBV10-3 and TRBJ2-1; 8 bases are shared with TRBD2. V dropped 4 bases and J dropped 2; count of bases not matched to a gene: 7. Germline CDR1 ENHRY, CDR2 SYGVKD. CDR3 length: 16 amino acids. The CDR3 protein is CAISVESGGTYNEQFF. For the CDR3, the DNA is TGTGCCATCAGTGTCGAAAGCGGGGGAACCTACAATGAGCAGTTCTTC.

This clone was seen more than once but under ten times. This specimen includes other DNA sequences encoding the same CDR3. V gene TRBV5-1 combines with J gene TRBJ2-7; TRBD1 is a possible D gene (5 bases). Germline CDR1 is SGHRS and CDR2 is YFSETQ. The length of the CDR3 is 14 residues. V was cut by 3 bases and J by 4 bases, with 14 bases left in between. The CDR3 loop reads CASSSGLEPYEQYF. For the CDR3, the DNA is TGCGCCAGCAGCTCAGGGCTAGAGCCTTACGAGCAGTACTTC.

The chain is built from TRBV7-2 and TRBJ1-1; D is unclear. Germline V gives CDR1 SGHTA, CDR2 FQGNSA. V shed 3 bases and J shed 5 bases, with 7 bases lying between them. The CDR3 contains 12 residues. The CDR3 spells CASSLRETEAFF. For the CDR3, the DNA is TGTGCCAGCAGCTTGAGGGAGACTGAAGCTTTCTTT. The complete variable domain, with remaining parts taken from reference TRBV7-2 and TRBJ1-1, reads GAGVSQSPSNKVTEKGKDVELRCDPISGHTALYWYRQSLGQGLEFLIYFQGNSAPDKSGLPSDRFSAERTGGSVSTLTIQRTQQEDSAVYLCASSLRETEAFFGQGTRLTVV.

The chain combines TRBV18 with TRBJ2-1, with 8 bases matching TRBD2. The CDR3 runs 18 residues. The germline CDR1 and CDR2 sequences are KGHSH and LQKENI. V dropped 1 base and J dropped 7; count of bases not matched to a gene: 15. CDR3: CASSPRLSSGGGSNEQFF. The DNA for the CDR3 is TGTGCCAGCTCACCACGCCTTTCCAGCGGGGGAGGGTCAAATGAGCAGTTCTTC.

The chain employs TRBV6-5 and TRBJ2-3; 7 bases align to TRBD1. The CDR3 has 15 residues. Germline loops: CDR1 MNHEY, CDR2 SVGAGI. The ends lost 2 bases at V and 3 bases at J; junction bases unmatched: 5. The CDR3 coding sequence is TGTGCCAGCAGTTACCGGCAGGGGGAAACAGATACGCAGTATTTT. Translation gives CASSYRQGETDTQYF.

The V and J genes are TRBV9 and TRBJ2-5, with 8 positions matching TRBD2. The ends lost 0 bases at V and 1 base at J; junction bases unmatched: 2. The CDR3 runs 15 residues. Germline CDR1 and CDR2: SGDLS and YYNGEE. The CDR3 loop is CASSVAAGGQETQYF. DNA for the CDR3: TGTGCCAGCAGCGTAGCCGCGGGGGGCCAAGAGACCCAGTACTTC.

The rearrangement links TRBV12-2 to TRBJ1-5; no check of the table's D call, TRBD1, against the DNA was made. TRBV12-2 corresponds to a pseudogene. CDR3 length: 14 residues. The CDR3 region is CASRSDRGGQPQHF. The CDR3 DNA sequence: TGTGCAAGTCGATCGGACAGGGGGGGTCAGCCCCAGCATTTT.

The genes are TRBV3-1 (or the pseudogene TRBV3-2) and TRBJ2-3, with 9 bases identical to TRBD1. Germline V gene data show CDR1 as LGHDT and CDR2 as YNNKEL (reference sequence). The V segment lost 5 bases and the J segment 4 bases; nucleotides outside the gene matches: 10. CDR3 length: 16 residues. The CDR3 loop is CASSWIPGQGADTQYF. The CDR3 nucleotides read TGTGCCAGCAGCTGGATTCCGGGACAGGGCGCAGATACGCAGTATTTT.

V and J are TRBV12-3 or TRBV12-4 and TRBJ2-5, with D tentatively TRBD1 (6 bases). CDR3 size: 13 residues. With 2 bases removed from V and 3 bases from J, the gap between germline ends came to 7 bases. The CDR3, as DNA: TGTGCCAGCAGTTTATCAGGGGAAGAGACCCAGTACTTC. It specifies CASSLSGEETQYF.

V gene TRBV7-9 combines with J gene TRBJ1-3, with D tentatively TRBD1 (6 bases). The CDR3 contains 16 residues. V shed 5 bases and J shed 0 bases, with 14 bases lying between them. In germline, CDR1 is SEHNR, CDR2 FQNEAQ (reference sequence). CDR3 nucleotides: TGTGCCAGCAGCCCCCTGGGGGCCAGCTCTGGAAACACCATATATTTT. This codes for CASSPLGASSGNTIYF. The full variable domain, rest sourced from reference TRBV7-9 and TRBJ1-3, is DTGVSQNPRHKITKRGQNVTFRCDPISEHNRLYWYRQTLGQGPEFLTYFQNEAQLEKSRLLSDRFSAERPKGSFSTLEIQRTEQGDSAMYLCASSPLGASSGNTIYFGEGSWLTVV.

This clone occurred once. The V and J genes are TRBV18 and TRBJ2-7, with 11 bases lining up with TRBD2. The CDR3 runs 16 residues. Trimming removed 4 bases from V and 1 base from J; junction bases left unmatched: 6. Germline V gene sequence: CDR1 KGHSH, CDR2 LQKENI. The CDR3: CASSRQTSGISYEQYF. The CDR3 nucleotides are TGTGCCAGCTCACGCCAGACTAGCGGGATATCCTACGAGCAGTACTTC. Full variable domain (remainder filled in from reference TRBV18 and TRBJ2-7): NAGVMQNPRHLVRRRGQEARLRCSPMKGHSHVYWYRQLPEEGLKFMVYLQKENIIDESGMPKERFSAEFPKEGPSILRIQQVVRGDSAAYFCASSRQTSGISYEQYFGPGTRLTVT.

The rearrangement uses TRBV3-1 (or the pseudogene TRBV3-2) and TRBJ2-1; 10 bases fit TRBD1. The length of the CDR3 is 16 residues. Germline CDR1 and CDR2: LGHDT and YNNKEL (reference sequence). Losses at the gene ends were 4 bases for V and 4 bases for J; bases not matched to a gene: 7. In nucleotides, the CDR3 is TGTGCCAGCAGCCTCCGGGGACAGGGGCTTTACAATGAGCAGTTCTTC. It encodes CASSLRGQGLYNEQFF.

The rearrangement joins TRBV12-5 to TRBJ1-2; 7 nucleotides agree with TRBD1. The V segment lost 1 base and the J segment 0 bases; nucleotides outside the gene matches: 8. In germline, CDR1 is LGHNT, CDR2 FRNRAP. The CDR3 has 17 residues. CDR3 residues: CASGLALGTAPNYGYTF. The CDR3, as DNA: TGTGCTAGTGGTTTGGCCCTAGGGACAGCTCCTAACTATGGCTACACCTTC.

The chain recombines TRBV10-2 with TRBJ2-1, with D perhaps TRBD1 (5 bases). The CDR3 contains 13 residues. With 4 bases removed from V and 7 bases from J, the gap between germline ends came to 11 bases. Germline CDR1 WSHSY, CDR2 SAAADI. CDR3 in DNA: TGCGCCAGCAGTGCGACAGACTTTAATGAGCAGTTCTTC. It specifies CASSATDFNEQFF.

The rearrangement links TRBV19 to TRBJ2-1, with TRBD2 matching over 11 bases. V shed 7 bases and J 8 bases; nucleotides not matched to a gene: 13. The length of the CDR3 is 16 residues. Germline lookup yields CDR1 LNHDA and CDR2 SQIVND (reference sequence). CDR3 DNA sequence: TGTGCCAGTACCCCGACTAGCGGGGTACCAGGCGATGAGCAGTTCTTC. Translated: CASTPTSGVPGDEQFF.

The V gene is TRBV27, the J gene TRBJ1-2; D ambiguous. V was cut by 3 bases and J by 1 base, with 6 bases left in between. CDR1 and CDR2 (germline): MNHEY, SMNVEV (reference sequence). The CDR3 consists of 13 residues. CDR3 DNA: TGTGCCAGCAGTTTCGGTAATAACTATGGCTACACCTTC. It encodes CASSFGNNYGYTF.

The chain carries TRBV7-2 and TRBJ2-5, with D hard to call. Germline-derived CDR1 and CDR2 are SGHTA and FQGNSA. Trimming cost V 5 bases and J 4 bases, with 5 bases left between them. This CDR3 region has 11 residues. The CDR3, as DNA: TGTGCCAGCAGCCCCGGAGAGACCCAGTACTTC. Translation gives CASSPGETQYF.

The chain couples TRBV13 to TRBJ1-1; D is possibly TRBD1 (6 bases). CDR3 length: 16 amino acids. V was clipped by 6 bases and J by 0 bases, with 17 bases between them. The germline CDR1 and CDR2 sequences are PRHDT and FYEKMQ (reference sequence). This chain's CDR3 is CASSLQGMHMNTEAFF. The DNA of the CDR3 is TGTGCCAGCAGTCTACAGGGTATGCATATGAACACTGAAGCTTTCTTT.